This T cell receptor beta chain comes out of a study of blood T cells in healthy people across ages. Findings and caveats of the study: With naive T cell percentage, TCR beta diversity showed a strong correlation. Roughly linear age-related decline in beta diversity appeared, significant by age 40.

V was trimmed by 6 bases and J by 2 bases, leaving 11 bases between them. Germline V CDR1 and CDR2: ENHRY, SYGVKD. The CDR3 runs to 13 residues. Healthy Russian Caucasian donors spanned ages about 6 to 100 years. The table lists this clonotype with a few counts. Its cognate antigen is unknown. Combining a sample-barcoded 5' primer with a J-beta primer mix, a second PCR ran for 7 to 11 cycles. Via MiXCR, TCRdb re-called the 5' RACE reads, giving one row per CDR3 protein. Of fewer than 1.5 million distinct CDR3 sequences detected, roughly 45% appear once; the ten largest clones hold 7.9%. This chain connects TRBV10-3 to TRBJ2-7; a possible D gene is TRBD2 (5 bases). Sequencing was done on a sample of blood. This TCR came from a woman aged 18-29 years in good health. The CDR3 region is CAIRGGSTYEQYF. DNA for the CDR3: TGTGCCATCAGGGGTGGGAGTACCTACGAGCAGTACTTC.